The present entry profiles one T cell receptor (beta chain) with its context. Its antigen is currently not known. Base qualities are not provided; no much larger clone lies one nucleotide away. The CDR3 goes from the cysteine to the phenylalanine over 11 residues. Only the CDR3 DNA stays, 33 bases, in frame from base 1. V was cut back by 6 bases and J by 5 bases, leaving a gap of 7 bases between them. The germline V gene supplies CDR1 MDHEN and CDR2 SYDVKM. The meaning of the sample's time point label: baseline before first vaccination. Samples from vaccinated people were obtained from the UK trials COV001 and COV002, which included a single-blind randomized controlled phase 2/3 trial of AZD1222 (ChAdOx1 nCoV-19) in healthy adults. Trial participant PBMC samples were collected at day 0 and day 28 after the second dose for TCRbeta chain sequencing. This entry is derived from a study of T cell responses to AZD1222 COVID-19 vaccine (dated by TCRdb to 2020 to 2023). About the full investigation: Because spike-specific TCR depth and breadth did not differ between the two schedules, AZD1222 recipients who got a second dose at roughly 4 weeks were pooled with those who got a second dose at roughly 12 weeks. Trial participants were enrolled by age into subgroups of 18-55, 56-69 and 70-plus years, and 148, 28 and 57 TCR-sequenced participants, respectively, were included in these subgroups. TCR sequencing covered 233 trial participants: about 210 given two doses of AZD1222 and around 26 given two doses of MenACWY control vaccine.

The CDR3 regions of human TCRbeta chains were subjected to immunosequencing. The source study handled its data this way. TCRs in the repertoires were matched against a reference library of SARS-CoV-2-specific TCRs that had been generated with the MIRA antigen-specificity platform. Breadth was defined as the fraction of unique TCRs that were SARS-CoV-2-associated. Depth was defined as the fraction of total T cells that were SARS-CoV-2-associated. Using the MIRA data, each spike-specific TCR was mapped to the spike region that the TCR reacts to and placed in a CD4 or CD8 class. Log10-transformed breadth and depth values were compared by one-way ANOVA with Sidak's multiple comparisons tests. The immuneACCESS repertoire file appears here via TCRdb, limited to in-frame rearrangements. These files lack a portion of the clones; in checked studies, under half of the deficit traces to unresolved V genes, and the cause of the others is not known. The DNA gave D and trimming, while V, J and clone size come from that table. This sample is represented by tens of thousands of clones; more than 90% of them were singletons. Together, the top ten hold around 4.9% of the sample.

The paper's findings and limits, for the study overall: Conclusions about previously exposed vaccinees were limited because only six AZD1222 recipients were SARS-CoV-2 seropositive at baseline. Because no day 14 peak-response samples were available, the repertoires could be characterized only after the peak T cell response. Epitopes outside the regions mutated in the B.1.351 and B.1.1.7 variants were reportedly recognized by nearly half of the unique spike-specific TCRs. Vaccine-associated CD4 TCRs spanned the whole spike protein, with dominant responses in regions 160-218 and 743-854. The 56-69-year group was small, and its depth increase did not reach significance, likely because of low power. Participants were mostly white British, with more females than males. The authors suggested clonal diversity may have been underestimated. After two AZD1222 doses, spike-specific TCR breadth and depth were significantly higher than at day 0 and than in MenACWY recipients.

The material was peripheral blood, obtained on day 0 of AZD1222 vaccination. In this chain, TRBV28 is recombined with TRBJ2-5, with the D segment identity uncertain. The TCR sequence derives from an adult in good health. The CDR3 region has the sequence CASSPWETQYF. The base sequence is TGTGCCAGCAGCCCCTGGGAGACCCAGTACTTC.